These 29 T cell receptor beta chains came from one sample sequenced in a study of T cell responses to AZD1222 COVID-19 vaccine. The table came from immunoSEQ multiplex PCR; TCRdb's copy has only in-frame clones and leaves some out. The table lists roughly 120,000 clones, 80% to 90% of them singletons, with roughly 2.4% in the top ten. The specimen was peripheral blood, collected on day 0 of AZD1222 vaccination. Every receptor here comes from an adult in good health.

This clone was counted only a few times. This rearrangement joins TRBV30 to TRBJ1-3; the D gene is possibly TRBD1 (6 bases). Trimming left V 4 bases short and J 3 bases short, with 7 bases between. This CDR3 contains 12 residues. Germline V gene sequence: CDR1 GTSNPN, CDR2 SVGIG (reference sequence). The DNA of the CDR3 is TGTGCCTGGAAGGGGGTTGGAAACACCATATATTTT. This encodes CAWKGVGNTIYF.

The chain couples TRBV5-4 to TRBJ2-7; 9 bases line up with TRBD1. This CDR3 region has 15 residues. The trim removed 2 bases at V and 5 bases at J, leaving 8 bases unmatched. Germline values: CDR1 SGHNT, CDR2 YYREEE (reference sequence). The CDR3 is CASSFDDRGIDEQYF. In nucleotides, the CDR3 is TGTGCCAGCAGCTTCGACGACAGGGGGATCGACGAGCAGTACTTC.

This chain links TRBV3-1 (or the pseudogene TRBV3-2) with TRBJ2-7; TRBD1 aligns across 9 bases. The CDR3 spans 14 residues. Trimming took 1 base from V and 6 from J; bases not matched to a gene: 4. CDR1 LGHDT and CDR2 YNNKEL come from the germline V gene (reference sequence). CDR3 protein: CASSQGTGVTEQYF. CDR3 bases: TGTGCCAGCAGCCAAGGGACAGGGGTGACCGAGCAGTACTTC.

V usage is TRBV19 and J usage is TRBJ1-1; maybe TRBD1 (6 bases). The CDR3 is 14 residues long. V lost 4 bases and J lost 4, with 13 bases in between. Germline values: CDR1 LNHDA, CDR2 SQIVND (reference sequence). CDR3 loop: CASSNREKGTEAFF. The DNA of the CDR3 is TGTGCCAGTAGTAACAGGGAAAAGGGCACTGAAGCTTTCTTT.

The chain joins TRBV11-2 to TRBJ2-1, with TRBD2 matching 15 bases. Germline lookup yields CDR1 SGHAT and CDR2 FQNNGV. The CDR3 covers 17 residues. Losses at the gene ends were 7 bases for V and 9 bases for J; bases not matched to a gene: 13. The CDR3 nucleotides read TGTGCCAGCAAACCTCCGGGACTAGCGGGAGGCCCCCCTGAGCAGTTCTTC. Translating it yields CASKPPGLAGGPPEQFF.

DNA of the CDR3: TGCAGTGGGGGGCCCGGGGGCGAGCAGTACTTC. Its protein is CSGGPGGEQYF. The V and J genes are TRBV20-1 and TRBJ2-7, with D perhaps TRBD1 or TRBD2 (6 bases each). The germline V gene encodes CDR1 DFQATT and CDR2 SNEGSKA (reference sequence). Trimming removed 7 bases at V and 6 bases at J, with 13 bases between. The CDR3 covers 11 residues.

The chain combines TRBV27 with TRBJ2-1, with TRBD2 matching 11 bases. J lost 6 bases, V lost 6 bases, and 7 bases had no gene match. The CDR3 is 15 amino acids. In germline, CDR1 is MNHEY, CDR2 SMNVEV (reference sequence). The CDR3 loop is CASRGLAGGSNEQFF. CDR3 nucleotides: TGTGCCAGCAGGGGATTAGCGGGAGGGAGCAATGAGCAGTTCTTC.

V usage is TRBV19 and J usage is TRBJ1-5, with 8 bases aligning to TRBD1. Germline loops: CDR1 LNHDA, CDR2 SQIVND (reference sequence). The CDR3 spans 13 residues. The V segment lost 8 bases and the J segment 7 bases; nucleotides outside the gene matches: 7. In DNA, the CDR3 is TGTGCCAGTGCGGACAGGGCCGGGCAGCCCCAGCATTTT. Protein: CASADRAGQPQHF.

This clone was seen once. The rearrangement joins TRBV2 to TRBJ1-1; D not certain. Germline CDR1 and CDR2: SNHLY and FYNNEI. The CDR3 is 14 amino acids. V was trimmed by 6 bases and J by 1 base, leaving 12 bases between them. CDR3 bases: TGTGCCAGCAGCCCTTGGGGTACGAACACTGAAGCTTTCTTT. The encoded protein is CASSPWGTNTEAFF.

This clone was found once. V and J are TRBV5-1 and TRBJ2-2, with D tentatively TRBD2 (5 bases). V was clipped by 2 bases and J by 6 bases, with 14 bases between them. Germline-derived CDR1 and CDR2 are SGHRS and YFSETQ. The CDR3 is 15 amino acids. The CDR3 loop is CASSLRTAQPGELFF. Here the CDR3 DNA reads TGCGCCAGCAGCTTAAGGACTGCCCAACCCGGGGAGCTGTTTTTT.

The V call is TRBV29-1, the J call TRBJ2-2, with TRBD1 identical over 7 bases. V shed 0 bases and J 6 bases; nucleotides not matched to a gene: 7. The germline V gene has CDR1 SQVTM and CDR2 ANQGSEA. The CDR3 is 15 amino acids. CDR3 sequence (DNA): TGCAGCGTTGAAGATTTGAGGGGGCTGGCCGGGGAGCTGTTTTTT. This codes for CSVEDLRGLAGELFF.

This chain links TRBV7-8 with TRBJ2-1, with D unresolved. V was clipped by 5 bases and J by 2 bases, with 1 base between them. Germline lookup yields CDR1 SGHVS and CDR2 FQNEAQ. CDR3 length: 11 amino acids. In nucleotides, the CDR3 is TGTGCCAGCAGCCCCTACAATGAGCAGTTCTTC. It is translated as CASSPYNEQFF.

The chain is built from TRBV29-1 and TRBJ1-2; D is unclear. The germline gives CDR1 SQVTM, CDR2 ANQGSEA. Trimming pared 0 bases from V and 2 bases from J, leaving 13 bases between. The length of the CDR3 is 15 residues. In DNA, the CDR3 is TGCAGCGTTGAAGATGGTCCGAGGACGAACTATGGCTACACCTTC. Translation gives CSVEDGPRTNYGYTF.

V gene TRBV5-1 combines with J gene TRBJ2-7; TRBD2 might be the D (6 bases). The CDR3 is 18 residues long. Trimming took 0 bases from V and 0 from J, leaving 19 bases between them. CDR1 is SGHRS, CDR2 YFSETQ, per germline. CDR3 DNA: TGCGCCAGCAGCTTGGACAGCCCGAGCGGGCCGAGCTCCTACGAGCAGTACTTC. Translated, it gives CASSLDSPSGPSSYEQYF.

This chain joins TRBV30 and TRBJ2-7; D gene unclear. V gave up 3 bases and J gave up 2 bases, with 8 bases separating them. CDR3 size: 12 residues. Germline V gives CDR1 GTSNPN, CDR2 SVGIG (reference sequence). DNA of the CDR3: TGTGCCTGGAGCCAGCGCGCCTACGAGCAGTACTTC. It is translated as CAWSQRAYEQYF. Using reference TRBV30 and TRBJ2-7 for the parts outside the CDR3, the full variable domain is SQTIHQWPATLVQPVGSPLSLECTVEGTSNPNLYWYRQAAGRGLQLLFYSVGIGQISSEVPQNLSASRPQDRQFILSSKKLLLSDSGFYLCAWSQRAYEQYFGPGTRLTVT.

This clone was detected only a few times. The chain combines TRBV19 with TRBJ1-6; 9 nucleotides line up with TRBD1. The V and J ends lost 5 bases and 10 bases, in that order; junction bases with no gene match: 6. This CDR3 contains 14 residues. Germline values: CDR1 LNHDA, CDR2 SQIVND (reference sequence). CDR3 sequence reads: CASSSDRGRSPLHF. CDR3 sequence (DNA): TGTGCCAGTAGTTCGGACAGGGGAAGGTCACCCCTCCACTTT.

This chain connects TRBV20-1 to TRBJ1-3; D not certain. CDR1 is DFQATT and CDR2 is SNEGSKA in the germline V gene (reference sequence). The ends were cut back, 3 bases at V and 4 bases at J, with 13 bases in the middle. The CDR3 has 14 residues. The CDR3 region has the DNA TGCAGTGCTAGTTTGCTCGGTCCGGGAAACACCATATATTTT. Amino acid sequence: CSASLLGPGNTIYF.

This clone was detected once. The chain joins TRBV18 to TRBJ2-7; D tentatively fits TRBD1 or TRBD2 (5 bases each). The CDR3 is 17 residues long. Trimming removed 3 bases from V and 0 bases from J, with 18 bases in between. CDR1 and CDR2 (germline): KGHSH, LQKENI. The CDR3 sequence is CASSPPIGTASSYEQYF. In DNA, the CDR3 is TGTGCCAGCTCACCCCCTATAGGGACGGCCAGCTCCTACGAGCAGTACTTC.

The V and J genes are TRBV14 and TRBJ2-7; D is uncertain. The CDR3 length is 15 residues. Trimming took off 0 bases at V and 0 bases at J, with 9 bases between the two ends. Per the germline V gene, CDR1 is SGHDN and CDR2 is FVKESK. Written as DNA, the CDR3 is TGTGCCAGCAGCCAAGAGTCCTCCGGCTCCTACGAGCAGTACTTC. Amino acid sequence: CASSQESSGSYEQYF.

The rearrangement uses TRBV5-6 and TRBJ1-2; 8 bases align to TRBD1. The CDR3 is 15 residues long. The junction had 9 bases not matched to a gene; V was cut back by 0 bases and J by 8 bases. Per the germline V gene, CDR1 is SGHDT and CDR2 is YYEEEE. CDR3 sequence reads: CASSLGPGGAYGYTF. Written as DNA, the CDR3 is TGTGCCAGCAGCTTGGGTCCAGGGGGCGCATACGGCTACACCTTC.

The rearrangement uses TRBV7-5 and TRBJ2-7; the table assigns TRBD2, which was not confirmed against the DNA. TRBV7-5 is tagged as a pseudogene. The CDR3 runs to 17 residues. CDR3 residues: CARSRSGTSGPPYEQYF. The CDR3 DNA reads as TGTGCCAGAAGCCGATCCGGGACTAGCGGACCTCCCTACGAGCAGTACTTC.

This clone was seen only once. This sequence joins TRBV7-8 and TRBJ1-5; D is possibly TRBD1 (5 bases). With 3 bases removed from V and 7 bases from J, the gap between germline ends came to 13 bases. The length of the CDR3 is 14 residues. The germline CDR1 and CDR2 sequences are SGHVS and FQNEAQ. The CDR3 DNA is TGTGCCAGCAGCTTTGAGGGGATGGGGCAGCCCCAGCATTTT. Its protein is CASSFEGMGQPQHF.

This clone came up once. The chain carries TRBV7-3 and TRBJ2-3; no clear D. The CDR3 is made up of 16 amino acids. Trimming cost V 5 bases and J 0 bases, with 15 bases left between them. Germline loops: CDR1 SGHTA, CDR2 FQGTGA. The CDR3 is CASSPVRSSSTDTQYF. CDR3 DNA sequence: TGTGCCAGCAGCCCCGTTAGATCTTCTAGCACAGATACGCAGTATTTT. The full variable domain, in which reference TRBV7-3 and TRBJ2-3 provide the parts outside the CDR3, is GAGVSQTPSNKVTEKGKYVELRCDPISGHTALYWYRQSLGQGPEFLIYFQGTGAADDSGLPNDRFFAVRPEGSVSTLKIQRTERGDSAVYLCASSPVRSSSTDTQYFGPGTRLTVL.

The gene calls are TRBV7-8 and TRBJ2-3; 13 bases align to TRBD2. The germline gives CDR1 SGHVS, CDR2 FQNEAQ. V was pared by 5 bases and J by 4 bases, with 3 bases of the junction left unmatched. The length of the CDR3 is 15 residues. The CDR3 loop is CASSAGLAGSDTQYF. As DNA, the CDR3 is TGTGCCAGCAGCGCGGGACTAGCGGGATCAGATACGCAGTATTTT.

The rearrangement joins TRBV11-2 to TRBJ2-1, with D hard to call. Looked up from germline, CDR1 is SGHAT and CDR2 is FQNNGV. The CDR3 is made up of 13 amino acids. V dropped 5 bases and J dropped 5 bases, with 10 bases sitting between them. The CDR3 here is CASSPSPNNEQFF. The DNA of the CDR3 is TGTGCCAGCAGCCCCTCTCCGAACAATGAGCAGTTCTTC.

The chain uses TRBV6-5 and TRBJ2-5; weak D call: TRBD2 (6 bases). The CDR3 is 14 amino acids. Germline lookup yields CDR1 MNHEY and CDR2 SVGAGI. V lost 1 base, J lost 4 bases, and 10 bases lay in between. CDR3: CASSYWQGGETQYF. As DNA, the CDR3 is TGTGCCAGCAGTTACTGGCAGGGAGGAGAGACCCAGTACTTC.

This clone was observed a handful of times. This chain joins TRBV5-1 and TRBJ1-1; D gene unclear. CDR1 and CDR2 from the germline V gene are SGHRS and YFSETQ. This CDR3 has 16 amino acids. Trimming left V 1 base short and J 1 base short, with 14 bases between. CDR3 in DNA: TGCGCCAGCAGCTTGAGCATGTCGGGGTCGAACACTGAAGCTTTCTTT. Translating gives CASSLSMSGSNTEAFF.

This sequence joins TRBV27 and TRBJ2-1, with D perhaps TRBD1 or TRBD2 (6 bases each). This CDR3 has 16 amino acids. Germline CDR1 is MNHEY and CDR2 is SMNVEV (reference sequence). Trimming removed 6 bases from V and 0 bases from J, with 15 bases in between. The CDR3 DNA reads TGTGCCAGCAGGGGGGCGGGAACGAGCTCCTACAATGAGCAGTTCTTC. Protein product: CASRGAGTSSYNEQFF.

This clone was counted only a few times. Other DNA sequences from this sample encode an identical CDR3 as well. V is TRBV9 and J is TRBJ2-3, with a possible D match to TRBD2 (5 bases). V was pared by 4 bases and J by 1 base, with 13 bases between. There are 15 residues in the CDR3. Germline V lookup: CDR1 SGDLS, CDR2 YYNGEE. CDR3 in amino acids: CASSPRSGGTDTQYF. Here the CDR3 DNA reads TGTGCCAGCAGCCCCCGCAGCGGCGGCACAGATACGCAGTATTTT.